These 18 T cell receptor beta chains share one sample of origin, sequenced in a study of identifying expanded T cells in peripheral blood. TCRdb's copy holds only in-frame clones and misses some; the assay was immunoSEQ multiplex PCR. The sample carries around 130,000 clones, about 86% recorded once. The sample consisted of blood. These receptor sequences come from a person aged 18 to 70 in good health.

The CDR3 region has the DNA TGTGCCAGCAGTGGGACGGTGAGAAGCTCCTACGAGCAGTACTTC. It specifies CASSGTVRSSYEQYF. The rearrangement links TRBV2 to TRBJ2-7; D unclear. The CDR3 runs 15 residues. Germline V gene data show CDR1 as SNHLY and CDR2 as FYNNEI. Between the trimmed V and J ends, which lost 4 bases and 0 bases, there was a span of 13 bases.

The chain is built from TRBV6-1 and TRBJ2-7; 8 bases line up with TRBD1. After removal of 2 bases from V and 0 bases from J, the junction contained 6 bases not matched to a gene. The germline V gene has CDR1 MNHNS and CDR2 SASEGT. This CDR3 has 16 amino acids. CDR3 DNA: TGTGCCAGCAGTGAAATACGGGGGACAGGCTCCTACGAGCAGTACTTC. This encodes CASSEIRGTGSYEQYF.

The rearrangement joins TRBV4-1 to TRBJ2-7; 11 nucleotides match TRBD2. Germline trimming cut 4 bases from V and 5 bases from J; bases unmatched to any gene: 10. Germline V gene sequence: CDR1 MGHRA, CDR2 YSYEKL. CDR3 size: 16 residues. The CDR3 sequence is CASSPLAGGLSHEQYF. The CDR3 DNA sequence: TGCGCCAGCAGCCCGTTAGCGGGGGGGCTATCCCACGAGCAGTACTTC.

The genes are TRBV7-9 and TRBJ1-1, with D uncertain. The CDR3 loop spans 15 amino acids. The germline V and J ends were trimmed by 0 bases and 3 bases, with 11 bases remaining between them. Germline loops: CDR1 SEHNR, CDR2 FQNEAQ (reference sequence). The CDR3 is CASSLAETKYTEAFF. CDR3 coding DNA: TGTGCCAGCAGCTTAGCCGAGACCAAGTACACTGAAGCTTTCTTT.

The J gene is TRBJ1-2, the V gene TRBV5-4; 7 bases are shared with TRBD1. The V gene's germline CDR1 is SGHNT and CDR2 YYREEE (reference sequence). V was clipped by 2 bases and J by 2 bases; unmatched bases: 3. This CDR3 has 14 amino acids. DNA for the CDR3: TGTGCCAGCAGCTTACAGGGGCAAAACTATGGCTACACCTTC. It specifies CASSLQGQNYGYTF. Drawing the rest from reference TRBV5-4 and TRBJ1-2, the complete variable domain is ETGVTQSPTHLIKTRGQQVTLRCSSQSGHNTVSWYQQALGQGPQFIFQYYREEENGRGNFPPRFSGLQFPNYSSELNVNALELDDSALYLCASSLQGQNYGYTFGSGTRLTVV.

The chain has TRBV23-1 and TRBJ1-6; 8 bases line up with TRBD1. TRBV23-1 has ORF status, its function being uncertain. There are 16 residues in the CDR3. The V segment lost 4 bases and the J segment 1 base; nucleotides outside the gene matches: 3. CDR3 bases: TGCGCCAGCAGTCGGCAGGGGGCGTCCTATAATTCACCCCTCCACTTT. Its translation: CASSRQGASYNSPLHF.

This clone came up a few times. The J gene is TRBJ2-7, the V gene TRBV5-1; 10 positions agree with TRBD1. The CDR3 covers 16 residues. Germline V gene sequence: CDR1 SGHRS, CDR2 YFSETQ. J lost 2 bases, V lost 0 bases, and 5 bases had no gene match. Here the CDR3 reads CASSLGQGAKTYEQYF. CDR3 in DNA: TGCGCCAGCAGCTTGGGACAGGGGGCGAAAACCTACGAGCAGTACTTC.

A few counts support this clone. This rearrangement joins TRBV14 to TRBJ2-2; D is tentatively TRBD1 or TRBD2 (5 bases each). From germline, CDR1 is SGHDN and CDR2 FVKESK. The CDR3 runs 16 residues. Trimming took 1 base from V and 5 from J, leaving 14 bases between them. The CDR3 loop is CASSQVVGDATGELFF. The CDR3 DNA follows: TGTGCCAGCAGCCAAGTCGTGGGGGACGCAACCGGGGAGCTGTTTTTT. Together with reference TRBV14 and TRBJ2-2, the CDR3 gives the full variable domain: EAGVTQFPSHSVIEKGQTVTLRCDPISGHDNLYWYRRVMGKEIKFLLHFVKESKQDESGMPNNRFLAERTGGTYSTLKVQPAELEDSGVYFCASSQVVGDATGELFFGEGSRLTVL.

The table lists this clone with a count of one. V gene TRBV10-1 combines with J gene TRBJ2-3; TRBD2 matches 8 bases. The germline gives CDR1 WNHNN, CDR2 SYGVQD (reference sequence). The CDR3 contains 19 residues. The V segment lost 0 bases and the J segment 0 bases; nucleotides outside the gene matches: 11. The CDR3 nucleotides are TGCGCCAGCAGTGAGTCGCAACTAGCGGATTCACCTAGCACAGATACGCAGTATTTT. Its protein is CASSESQLADSPSTDTQYF.

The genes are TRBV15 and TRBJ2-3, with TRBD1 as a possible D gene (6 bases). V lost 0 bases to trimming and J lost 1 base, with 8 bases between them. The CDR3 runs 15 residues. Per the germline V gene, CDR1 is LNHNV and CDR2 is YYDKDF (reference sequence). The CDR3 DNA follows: TGTGCCACCAGCAGAGATCCAGGGGGCACAGATACGCAGTATTTT. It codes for CATSRDPGGTDTQYF.

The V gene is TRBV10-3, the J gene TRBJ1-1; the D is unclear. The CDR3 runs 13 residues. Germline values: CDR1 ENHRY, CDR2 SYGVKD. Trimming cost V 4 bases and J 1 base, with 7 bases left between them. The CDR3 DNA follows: TGTGCCATCAGTGTTCAGGCGAACACTGAAGCTTTCTTT. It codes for CAISVQANTEAFF.

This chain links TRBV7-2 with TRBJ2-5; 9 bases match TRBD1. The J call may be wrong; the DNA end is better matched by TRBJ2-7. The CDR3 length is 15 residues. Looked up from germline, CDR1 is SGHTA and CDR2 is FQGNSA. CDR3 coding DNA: TGTGCCAGCAGCTTATCCGGGACAGGGCTGCGCGAGCAGTACTTC. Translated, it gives CASSLSGTGLREQYF.

For the CDR3, the DNA is TGTGCCAGCAGCCAAGACCCGATCTACGAGCAGTACTTC. Its translation is CASSQDPIYEQYF. The genes are TRBV14 and TRBJ2-7; the D is unclear. The CDR3 is 13 amino acids. The V end lost 0 bases, the J end lost 3 bases, and 6 bases lay between the germline ends. The V gene's germline CDR1 is SGHDN and CDR2 FVKESK.

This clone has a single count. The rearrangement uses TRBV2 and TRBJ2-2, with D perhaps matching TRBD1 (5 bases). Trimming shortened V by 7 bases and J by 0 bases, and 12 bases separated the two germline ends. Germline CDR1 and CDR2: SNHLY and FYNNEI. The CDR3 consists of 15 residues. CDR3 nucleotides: TGTGCCAGCACACAGTGGACATCGAACACCGGGGAGCTGTTTTTT. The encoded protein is CASTQWTSNTGELFF.

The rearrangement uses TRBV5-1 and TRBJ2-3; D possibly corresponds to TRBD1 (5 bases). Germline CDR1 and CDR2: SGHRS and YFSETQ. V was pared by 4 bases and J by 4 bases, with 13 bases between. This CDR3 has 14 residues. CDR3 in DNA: TGCGCCAGCAGCGGACAATTTAGTCCAGATACGCAGTATTTT. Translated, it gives CASSGQFSPDTQYF. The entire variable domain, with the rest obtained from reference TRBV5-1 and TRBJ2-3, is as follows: KAGVTQTPRYLIKTRGQQVTLSCSPISGHRSVSWYQQTPGQGLQFLFEYFSETQRNKGNFPGRFSGRQFSNSRSEMNVSTLELGDSALYLCASSGQFSPDTQYFGPGTRLTVL.

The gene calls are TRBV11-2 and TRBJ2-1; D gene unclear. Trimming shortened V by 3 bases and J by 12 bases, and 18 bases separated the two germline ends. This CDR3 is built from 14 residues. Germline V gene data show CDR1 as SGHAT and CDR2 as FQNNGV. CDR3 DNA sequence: TGTGCCAGCAGCTTTAGTGAAAGGACGACTGGGCAGTTCTTC. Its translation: CASSFSERTTGQFF.

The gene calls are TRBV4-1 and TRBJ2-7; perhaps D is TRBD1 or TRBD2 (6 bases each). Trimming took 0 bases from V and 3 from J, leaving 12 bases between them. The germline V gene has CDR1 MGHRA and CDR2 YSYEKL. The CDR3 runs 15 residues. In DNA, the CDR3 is TGCGCCAGCAGCCAAGAGGGCAGGGGAGGCTACGAGCAGTACTTC. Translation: CASSQEGRGGYEQYF.

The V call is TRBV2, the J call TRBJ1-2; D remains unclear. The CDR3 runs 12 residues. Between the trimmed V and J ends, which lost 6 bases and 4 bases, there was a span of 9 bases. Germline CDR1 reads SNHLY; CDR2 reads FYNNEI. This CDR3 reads CASSNSIYGYTF. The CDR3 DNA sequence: TGTGCCAGCAGCAACAGTATCTATGGCTACACCTTC. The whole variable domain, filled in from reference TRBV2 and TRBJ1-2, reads EPEVTQTPSHQVTQMGQEVILRCVPISNHLYFYWYRQILGQKVEFLVSFYNNEISEKSEIFDDQFSVERPDGSNFTLKIRSTKLEDSAMYFCASSNSIYGYTFGSGTRLTVV.